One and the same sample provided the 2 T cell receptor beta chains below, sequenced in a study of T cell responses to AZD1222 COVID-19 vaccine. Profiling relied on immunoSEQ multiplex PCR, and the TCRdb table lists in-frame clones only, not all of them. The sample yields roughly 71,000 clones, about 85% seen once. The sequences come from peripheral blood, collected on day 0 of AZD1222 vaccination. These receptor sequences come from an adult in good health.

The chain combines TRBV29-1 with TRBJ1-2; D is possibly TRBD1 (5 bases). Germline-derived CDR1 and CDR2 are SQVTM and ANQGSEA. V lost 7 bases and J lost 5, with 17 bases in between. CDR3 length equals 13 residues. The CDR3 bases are TGCAGCGCTCTGGGGCCCTCGGCGTATGGCTACACCTTC. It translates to CSALGPSAYGYTF.

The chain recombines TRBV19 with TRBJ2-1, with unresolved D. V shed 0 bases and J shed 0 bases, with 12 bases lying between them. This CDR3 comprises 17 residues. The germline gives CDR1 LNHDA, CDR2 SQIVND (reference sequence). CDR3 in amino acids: CASSIEHSRSSYNEQFF. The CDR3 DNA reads TGTGCCAGTAGTATAGAACACAGCCGGAGCTCCTACAATGAGCAGTTCTTC.